Described below is a single T cell receptor (beta chain) sequence and its context. Here immunoSEQ multiplex PCR was the method, and the copy in TCRdb shows in-frame clones only, minus some. Here the sample spans about 150,000 clones, roughly four fifths being singletons. These data originate in a study of blood T cell repertoires in COVID-19. Study-wide context: Acute-phase and convalescent COVID-19 samples originated in the United States, Italy and Spain. In each case, the material was cDNA or gDNA derived from T cells, B-cell-depleted T cells, or PBMCs.

The V end was cut by 2 bases, the J end by 7 bases, with 19 bases between. The CDR3 consists of 16 residues. Germline assignment: CDR1 SGHTS and CDR2 YDEGEE. The chain employs TRBV5-8 and TRBJ1-5; possible D gene TRBD1, 6 bases. Sequencing was performed on peripheral blood. The sequence was collected from a woman aged 55 to 70 with COVID-19, enrolled during active disease. CDR3 nucleotide sequence: TGTGCCAGCAGCTTCCCTTCGACAGGTCCTAACCAGCCCCAGCATTTT. Residues: CASSFPSTGPNQPQHF.